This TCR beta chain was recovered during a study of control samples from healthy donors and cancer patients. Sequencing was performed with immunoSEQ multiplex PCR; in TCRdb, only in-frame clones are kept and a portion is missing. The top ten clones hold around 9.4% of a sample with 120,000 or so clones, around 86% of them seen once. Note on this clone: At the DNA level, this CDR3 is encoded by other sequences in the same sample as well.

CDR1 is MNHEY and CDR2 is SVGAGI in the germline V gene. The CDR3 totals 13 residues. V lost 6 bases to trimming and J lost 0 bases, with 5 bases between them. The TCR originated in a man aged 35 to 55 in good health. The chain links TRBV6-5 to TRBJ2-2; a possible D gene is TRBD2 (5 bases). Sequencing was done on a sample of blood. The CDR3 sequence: CASRGANTGELFF. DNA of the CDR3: TGTGCCAGCAGGGGAGCGAACACCGGGGAGCTGTTTTTT.